The 13 T cell receptor beta chains below all came from one sample that was sequenced in a study of shared clonotypes between healthy human individuals. Data came from immunoSEQ multiplex PCR; TCRdb stores just in-frame clones and leaves some out. The table lists some 2,000,000 clones, approximately 95% of them singletons, with around 0.13% in the top ten. The source material was naive CD4+ T cells sorted from blood. The subset is: CD45RA+ positively selected. These receptors were collected from a man aged 18 to 30 in good health.

The chain combines TRBV5-5 with TRBJ2-7; 8 bases line up with TRBD1. Germline values: CDR1 SGHKS, CDR2 YYEKEE (reference sequence). V was clipped by 0 bases and J by 3 bases; unmatched bases: 5. This CDR3 is built from 15 residues. This CDR3 is CASSLETGEVYEQYF. CDR3 DNA: TGTGCCAGCAGCTTGGAGACAGGGGAAGTCTACGAGCAGTACTTC.

With regard to this clone: The same CDR3 also results from other DNA sequences found in this sample. The chain combines TRBV30 with TRBJ2-6; D is ambiguous. V was shortened by 2 bases and J by 4 bases, with 12 bases between the two germline ends. Germline assignment: CDR1 GTSNPN and CDR2 SVGIG (reference sequence). This CDR3 comprises 15 residues. CDR3 nucleotides: TGTGCCTGGAGTAGGAAGGGTCGCGGGGCCAACGTCCTGACTTTC. Encoded protein: CAWSRKGRGANVLTF.

This rearrangement joins TRBV5-1 to TRBJ2-4; 8 bases line up with TRBD2. V lost 0 bases, J lost 6 bases, and 8 bases stayed unmatched. Germline CDR1 and CDR2: SGHRS and YFSETQ. The CDR3 length is 16 residues. The CDR3 nucleotides read TGCGCCAGCAGCTTGGAGGGCGGGAGGACCCGAAACATTCAGTACTTC. Translated, it gives CASSLEGGRTRNIQYF.

Only one count was recorded for this clone. The V gene is TRBV27, the J gene TRBJ1-6, with 11 positions matching TRBD1. The CDR3 sequence is 16 residues long. V shed 2 bases and J 10 bases; nucleotides not matched to a gene: 7. Looked up from germline, CDR1 is MNHEY and CDR2 is SMNVEV (reference sequence). CDR3 region: CASSLGTGGPGSPLHF. CDR3 bases: TGTGCCAGCAGTTTAGGGACAGGGGGGCCAGGATCACCCCTCCACTTT.

The CDR3 protein is CASSSIWHEQYF. The CDR3 DNA reads as TGTGCCAGCAGCTCAATATGGCACGAGCAGTACTTC. This sequence joins TRBV7-2 and TRBJ2-7; D is ambiguous. The germline CDR1 and CDR2 sequences are SGHTA and FQGNSA. The CDR3 contains 12 residues. Trimming took 4 bases from V and 5 from J, leaving 9 bases between them. Full variable domain (remainder filled in from reference TRBV7-2 and TRBJ2-7): GAGVSQSPSNKVTEKGKDVELRCDPISGHTALYWYRQSLGQGLEFLIYFQGNSAPDKSGLPSDRFSAERTGGSVSTLTIQRTQQEDSAVYLCASSSIWHEQYFGPGTRLTVT.

The rearrangement links TRBV6-6 to TRBJ1-5; no definite D call. Deletions cut 6 bases from V and 3 bases from J, with 15 bases between. This CDR3 has 15 amino acids. Germline lookup yields CDR1 MNHNY and CDR2 SVGAGI (reference sequence). CDR3 nucleotide sequence: TGTGCCAGCAGGGGGAAAAGCTTGTCCAATCAGCCCCAGCATTTT. Translation: CASRGKSLSNQPQHF.

Note on this clone: The sample has other DNA sequences that encode this CDR3 too. The V call is TRBV10-3, the J call TRBJ1-6; 7 nucleotides match TRBD1. This CDR3 region has 13 residues. Looked up from germline, CDR1 is ENHRY and CDR2 is SYGVKD. V shed 3 bases and J 9 bases; nucleotides not matched to a gene: 2. The CDR3 coding sequence is TGTGCCATCAGTGACAGGGGGAGTTCACCCCTCCACTTT. This encodes CAISDRGSSPLHF.

The chain combines TRBV10-3 with TRBJ2-7, with D perhaps TRBD1 (5 bases). This CDR3 comprises 15 residues. Trimming took off 3 bases at V and 3 bases at J, with 15 bases between the two ends. Germline CDR1 and CDR2: ENHRY and SYGVKD. The CDR3 nucleotides are TGTGCCATCAGTGACAGTCTCAAGGGGTTCTACGAGCAGTACTTC. Translation gives CAISDSLKGFYEQYF.

The gene calls are TRBV7-9 and TRBJ2-7; 8 nucleotides line up with TRBD2. The V gene end was trimmed by 5 bases and the J gene end by 10 bases; junction bases not matched to a gene: 16. The germline gives CDR1 SEHNR, CDR2 FQNEAQ (reference sequence). CDR3 length equals 15 residues. In DNA, the CDR3 is TGTGCCAGCAGCCCCCCCGACACTGCGCGGGAGGAACAGTACTTC. Protein: CASSPPDTAREEQYF.

This chain uses TRBV4-1 with TRBJ1-6, with D uncertain. The germline CDR1 and CDR2 sequences are MGHRA and YSYEKL. V lost 0 bases and J lost 7, with 10 bases in between. The CDR3 sequence is 15 residues long. Written as DNA, the CDR3 is TGCGCCAGCAGCCAAGAAGCTCCCTGGAATTCACCCCTCCACTTT. The encoded protein is CASSQEAPWNSPLHF.

J is TRBJ2-1 and V is TRBV30; perhaps TRBD2 as D (6 bases). The CDR3 loop spans 14 amino acids. The germline CDR1 and CDR2 sequences are GTSNPN and SVGIG (reference sequence). V was shortened by 0 bases and J by 13 bases, with 19 bases between the two germline ends. The CDR3 coding sequence is TGTGCCTGGAGTGTACCCCCCTTACGACTAGTTCAGTTCTTC. Its translation is CAWSVPPLRLVQFF.

CDR3 bases: TGTGCCAGCAGCTTACGACCCGGGACGATTTTTGGGTGGTCGGATACGCAGTATTTT. Translated, it gives CASSLRPGTIFGWSDTQYF. The chain couples TRBV7-9 to TRBJ2-3; either TRBD1 or TRBD2 may supply D (5 bases each). Germline CDR1 and CDR2: SEHNR and FQNEAQ (reference sequence). The CDR3 sequence is 19 residues long. Between the trimmed V and J ends, which lost 2 bases and 6 bases, there was a span of 27 bases.

This clone was seen only once. The CDR3 is CASSLAFGTSGGHNEQFF. CDR3 coding DNA: TGCGCCAGCAGCTTGGCCTTCGGGACTAGCGGGGGGCATAATGAGCAGTTCTTC. This chain uses TRBV5-1 with TRBJ2-1; 15 bases map to TRBD2. The J segment lost 7 bases and the V segment lost 0 bases, leaving 8 bases of the junction unmatched. Looked up from germline, CDR1 is SGHRS and CDR2 is YFSETQ. The CDR3 spans 18 residues.